This T cell receptor (beta chain) was identified in a study of tumor-infiltrating lymphocytes in primary liver carcinoma. Study information: Subjects consisted of male and female patients aged 30 to 69 years.

A note on this clonotype: The junction departs from germline at one end; a sequencing error may be responsible.

The investigators made TCR beta cDNA from roughly 0.55 ug total RNA, using a constant-region primer. Three nested multiplex PCR rounds, a slightly modified ARM-PCR method, built the TCR beta libraries. The study ran its first two PCR rounds for roughly 11 cycles each, using TRBV1-TRBV30 forward primers and a C-beta reverse primer. A single record per CDR3 protein comes from TCRdb applying MiXCR to the multiplex PCR reads. Of just over 300,000 distinct CDR3 sequences listed, around three fifths are singletons. The researchers obtained blood RNA from unsorted whole blood and also extracted germline DNA. CDR3 length: 14 amino acids.

This chain links TRBV12-3 or TRBV12-4 with TRBJ1-2; D possibly corresponds to TRBD1 (5 bases). This sequence originates from a young woman with primary liver carcinoma and hepatitis B virus infection. Source material: peripheral blood. The CDR3 nucleotides are TGTGTCAGCAGTCCCCTCCCGGGGGAAGGAGGCTACACCTTC. It yields the protein CVSSPLPGEGGYTF.